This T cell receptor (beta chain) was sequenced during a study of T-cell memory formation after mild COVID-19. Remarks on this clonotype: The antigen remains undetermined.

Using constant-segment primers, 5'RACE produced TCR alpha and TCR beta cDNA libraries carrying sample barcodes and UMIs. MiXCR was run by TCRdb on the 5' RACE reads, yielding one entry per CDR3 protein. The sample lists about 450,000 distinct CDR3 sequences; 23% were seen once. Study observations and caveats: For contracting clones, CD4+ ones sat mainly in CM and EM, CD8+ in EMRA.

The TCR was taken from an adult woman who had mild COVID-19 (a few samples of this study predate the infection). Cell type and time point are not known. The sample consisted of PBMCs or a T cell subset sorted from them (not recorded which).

The CDR3: CASRTFNQPQHF. The CDR3, as DNA: TGTGCCAGCAGGACATTCAATCAGCCCCAGCATTTT. The chain is built from TRBV6-1 and TRBJ1-5; the D is unclear. The CDR3 has 12 residues. The germline V and J ends were trimmed by 6 bases and 3 bases, with 6 bases remaining between them. Per the germline V gene, CDR1 is MNHNS and CDR2 is SASEGT.